This T cell receptor beta chain was captured by sequencing in a study of metastatic and nonmetastatic thyroid tumors. Study information: Repertoire data that came from the blood and tumor or nodule tissue of malignant and benign thyroid patients were compared.

Not a single patient had been given any form of treatment at any point before undergoing thyroid surgery. This clone is medium-sized within its sample. Using MiXCR, TCRdb reanalyzed the PCR reads. In the table there are roughly 4,500 clones, around a sixth of which are singletons. Sequenced material: adjacent normal tissue. This TCR derives from a female donor with papillary thyroid cancer or a benign thyroid nodule (not recorded which). Some clones in this sample may be carry-over from other donors' samples.

CDR3: CATPTSGRPYEQYV. The CDR3 DNA reads TGTGCCACTCCGACTAGCGGACGCCCCTACGAGCAGTACGTC. This chain connects TRBV6-4 to TRBJ2-7; 9 nucleotides match TRBD2. J gave up 2 bases and V 10 bases, and 9 bases lay outside the gene matches. In germline, CDR1 is MRHNA, CDR2 SNTAGT. The CDR3 is 14 amino acids.